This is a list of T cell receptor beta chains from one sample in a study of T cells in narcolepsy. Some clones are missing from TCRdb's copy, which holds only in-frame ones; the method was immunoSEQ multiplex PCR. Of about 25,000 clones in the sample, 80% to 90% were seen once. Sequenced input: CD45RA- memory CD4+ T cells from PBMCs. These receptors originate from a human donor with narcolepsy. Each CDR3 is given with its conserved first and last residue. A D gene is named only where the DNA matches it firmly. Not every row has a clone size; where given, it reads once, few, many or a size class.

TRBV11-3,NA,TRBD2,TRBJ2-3,TGTGCCAGCAGCTTTAGCGGGAGGGCAGATACGCAGTATTTT,CASSFSGRADTQYF
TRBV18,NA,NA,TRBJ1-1,TGTGCCAGCTCACCGACCAGGGACGACACTGAAGCTTTCTTT,CASSPTRDDTEAFF
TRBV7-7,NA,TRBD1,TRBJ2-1,TGTGCCAGCAGCTTCGATCGACAGGGTGAGCAGTTCTTC,CASSFDRQGEQFF
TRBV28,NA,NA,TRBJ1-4,TGTGCTAGCAGTTTAAGGGTTCGGGGAAGAGGTCCTAATGAAAAACTGTTTTTT,CASSLRVRGRGPNEKLFF
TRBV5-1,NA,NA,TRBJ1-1,TGCGCCAGCAGCGAAACACAACAGGGAACAGCTTTCTTT,CASSETQQGTAFF
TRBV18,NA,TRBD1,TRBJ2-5,TGTGCCAGCTCACGTTTTTCTCTCGGGACAGGGGGAGAGACCCAGTACTTC,CASSRFSLGTGGETQYF
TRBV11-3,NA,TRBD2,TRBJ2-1,TGTGCCAGCAGCTTAGCCGCGGGAGGGCCCGTGGGTGAGCAGTTCTTC,CASSLAAGGPVGEQFF
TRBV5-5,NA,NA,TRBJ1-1,TGTGCCAGCAGCTTCCGTTCAGTTGCCACTGAAGCTTTCTTT,CASSFRSVATEAFF
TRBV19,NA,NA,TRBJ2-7,TGTGCCAGTAGTATAGATTACAGGAACTACGAGCAGTACTTC,CASSIDYRNYEQYF
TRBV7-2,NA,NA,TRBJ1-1,TGTGCCAGCAGCCGGGGGGTGGACACTGAAGCTTTCTTT,CASSRGVDTEAFF
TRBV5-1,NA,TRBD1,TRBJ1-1,TGCGCCAGCGGAGCGACAGGGGGTAACACTGAAGCTTTCTTT,CASGATGGNTEAFF
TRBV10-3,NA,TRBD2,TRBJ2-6,TGTGCCATCGCGGGGGCTGGGGCCAACGTCCTGACTTTC,CAIAGAGANVLTF
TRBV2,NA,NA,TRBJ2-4,TGTGCCAGCAGTGAAATTCTAGCCAAAAACATTCAGTACTTC,CASSEILAKNIQYF
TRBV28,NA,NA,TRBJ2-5,TGTGCCAGCAGCTATCCTCAACCGGGGCAAGAGACCCAGTACTTC,CASSYPQPGQETQYF
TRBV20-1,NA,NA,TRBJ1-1,TGCAGTGCTCAACGACCGGCTTTCTTT,CSAQRPAFF
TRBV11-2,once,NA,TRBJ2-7,TGTGCCAGCAGCCCTACAGGGAACGAGCAGTACTTC,CASSPTGNEQYF
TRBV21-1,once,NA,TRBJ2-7,TGTGCCAGCAGCAAAGGTGAGACGTTGAGCTCCTACGAGCAGTACTTC,CASSKGETLSSYEQYF
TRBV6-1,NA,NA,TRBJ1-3,TGTGCCAGCAGTGAAGGTCAGGGGAGAAACACCATATATTTT,CASSEGQGRNTIYF
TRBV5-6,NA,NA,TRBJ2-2,TGTGCCAGCAGCTCCCTCGTGGTTGGCACCGGGGAGCTGTTTTTT,CASSSLVVGTGELFF
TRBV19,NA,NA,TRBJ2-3,TGTGCCAGTAGTATAGATCTTCAGGGATACACAGATACGCAGTATTTT,CASSIDLQGYTDTQYF
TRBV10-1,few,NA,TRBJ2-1,TGCGCCAGCAGTGAGTCATTCTCGAGCATGAATGAGCAGTTCTTC,CASSESFSSMNEQFF
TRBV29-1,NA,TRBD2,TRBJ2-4,TGCAGCGTTGACGGGGGGAACATTCAGTACTTC,CSVDGGNIQYF
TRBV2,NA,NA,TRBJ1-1,TGTGCCAGCAGTGACGTTTTAATGGAAGCTTTCTTT,CASSDVLMEAFF
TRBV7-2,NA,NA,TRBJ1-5,TGTGCCAGCAGCTTGGAGGGCGGCCAGCCCCAGCATTTT,CASSLEGGQPQHF
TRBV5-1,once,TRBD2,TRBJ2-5,TGCGCCAGCAGTTATGGGACTAGCGGGACCGCGGAGACCCAGTACTTC,CASSYGTSGTAETQYF
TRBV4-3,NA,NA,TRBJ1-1,TGCGCCAGCAGCCAAACAGCGAACACTGAAGCTTTCTTT,CASSQTANTEAFF
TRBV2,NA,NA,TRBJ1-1,TGTGCCAGCAGGGGGGGACAGAACACTGAAGCTTTCTTT,CASRGGQNTEAFF
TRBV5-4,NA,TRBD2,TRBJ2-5,TGTGCCAGCAGCTTGGGGGATAGCGGGAGTTTTGAGACCCAGTACTTC,CASSLGDSGSFETQYF
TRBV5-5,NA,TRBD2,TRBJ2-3,TGTGCCAGCAGCGGAATCGCTAGCGGAAGCACAGATACGCAGTATTTT,CASSGIASGSTDTQYF
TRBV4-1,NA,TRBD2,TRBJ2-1,TGCGCCAGCAGCCAAGATCAAGGCAGCGGGAGGACCAATGAGCAGTTCTTC,CASSQDQGSGRTNEQFF
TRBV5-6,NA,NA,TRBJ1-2,TGTGCCAGCAGGGGGACTCAGACAGGTATTGCCGGCTACACCTTC,CASRGTQTGIAGYTF
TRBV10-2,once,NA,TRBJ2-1,TGCGCCAGCAGTGGAAAAAAATTCCGGGGGAGCTCCTACAATGAGCAGTTCTTC,CASSGKKFRGSSYNEQFF
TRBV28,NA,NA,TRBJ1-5,TGTGCCGGCAGTTTGGACATTCAGCCCCAGCATTTT,CAGSLDIQPQHF
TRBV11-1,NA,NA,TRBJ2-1,TGTGCCGGCAGCTTAGGGCATAACAATGAGCAGTTCTTC,CAGSLGHNNEQFF
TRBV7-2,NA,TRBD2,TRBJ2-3,TGTGCCAGCAGCTTAAATTTGGCGGGAGGGCCCGCAGATACGCAGTATTTT,CASSLNLAGGPADTQYF
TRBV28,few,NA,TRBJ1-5,TGTGCCAGCAGTTTTGGGGCGGGGGCAGGCAATCAGCCCCAGCATTTT,CASSFGAGAGNQPQHF
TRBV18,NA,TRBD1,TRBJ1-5,TGTGCCAGCTCCTCCTCACCCGGGACAGATCAGCCCCAGCATTTT,CASSSSPGTDQPQHF
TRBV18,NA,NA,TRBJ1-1,TGTGCCAGCTCACCACCGAACGGGCCCACTGAAGCTTTCTTT,CASSPPNGPTEAFF
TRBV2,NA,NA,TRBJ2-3,TGTGCCAGCTGGGACCTGGACACAGATACGCAGTATTTT,CASWDLDTDTQYF
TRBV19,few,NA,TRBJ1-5,TGTGCCAGTAGAGACCCTGGACGGGGGGTCAATCAGCCCCAGCATTTT,CASRDPGRGVNQPQHF
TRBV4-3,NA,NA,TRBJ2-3,TGCGCCAGCAGCCAAGAAGCGAGGGTAGATACGCAGTATTTT,CASSQEARVDTQYF
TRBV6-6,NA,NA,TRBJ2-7,TGTGCCAGCAGTTATTCATTCGTCGGCTCCTACGAGCAGTACTTC,CASSYSFVGSYEQYF
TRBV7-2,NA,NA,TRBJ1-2,TGTGCCAGCAGCTTTAGCAGGGGCGCAGGGTATGGCTACACCTTC,CASSFSRGAGYGYTF
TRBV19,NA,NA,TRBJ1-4,TGTGCCAGTAGTATTGTGAGTTTGGGGAAGGAAAAACTGTTTTTT,CASSIVSLGKEKLFF
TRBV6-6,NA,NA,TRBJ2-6,TGTGCCAGCAGCCCCATGGGACTTTCCACGGCCAACGTCCTGACTTTC,CASSPMGLSTANVLTF
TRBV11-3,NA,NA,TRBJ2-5,TGTGCCAGCAGCTTATCGGGGCAGGGGGAGACCCAGTACTTC,CASSLSGQGETQYF
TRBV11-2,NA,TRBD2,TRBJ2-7,TGTGCCAGCAGCCTGGAGGGACTAGCGGGAGTGTACGAGCAGTACTTC,CASSLEGLAGVYEQYF
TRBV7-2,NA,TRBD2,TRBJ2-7,TGTGCCAGTGGAAAGCGGGGTGAGCAGTACTTC,CASGKRGEQYF
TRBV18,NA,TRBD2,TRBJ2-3,TGTGCCAGCTCACCGGGACTAGTGTTTGAAAATACGCAGTATTTT,CASSPGLVFENTQYF
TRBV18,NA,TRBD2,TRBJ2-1,TGTGCCAGCACGACTAGCGGGAGGTTAAATGAGCAGTTCTTC,CASTTSGRLNEQFF
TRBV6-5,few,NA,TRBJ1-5,TGTGCCAGCAGGGCGAGTGACAGCGCATATCAGCCCCAGCATTTT,CASRASDSAYQPQHF